A single sample is the source of the 32 T cell receptor beta chains below, sequenced in a study of shared T cell receptors in the human thymus. The assay was immunoSEQ multiplex PCR, and TCRdb's table has in-frame clones only and misses some. The table lists approximately 400,000 clones, over 90% of them singletons. The sequenced sample consisted of thymocytes. The receptor set was obtained from a human donor.

J is TRBJ1-4 and V is TRBV19; no reliable D call. The V end lost 5 bases, the J end lost 4 bases, and 14 bases lay between the germline ends. Germline values: CDR1 LNHDA, CDR2 SQIVND (reference sequence). The CDR3 extends over 15 amino acids. The CDR3 DNA sequence: TGTGCCAGTAGTCCCCCGGACGGGTATAATGAAAAACTGTTTTTT. Its translation is CASSPPDGYNEKLFF.

The genes are TRBV14 and TRBJ2-2; 10 nucleotides align to TRBD1. Germline V gene sequence: CDR1 SGHDN, CDR2 FVKESK. CDR3 size: 15 residues. With 5 bases clipped from V and 7 bases from J, the junction kept 7 bases outside the gene matches. The CDR3 DNA reads TGTGCCAGCAGCACCGACAGGGGGCGGATCGGGGAGCTGTTTTTT. As protein: CASSTDRGRIGELFF. Full variable domain (rest looked up from reference TRBV14 and TRBJ2-2): EAGVTQFPSHSVIEKGQTVTLRCDPISGHDNLYWYRRVMGKEIKFLLHFVKESKQDESGMPNNRFLAERTGGTYSTLKVQPAELEDSGVYFCASSTDRGRIGELFFGEGSRLTVL.

V usage is TRBV7-2 and J usage is TRBJ1-1; 7 bases are a match to TRBD1. The CDR3 is 16 amino acids. Germline CDR1 is SGHTA and CDR2 is FQGNSA. With 10 bases clipped from V and 0 bases from J, the junction kept 14 bases outside the gene matches. The CDR3 sequence: CATRRGPDAMNTEAFF. CDR3 nucleotide sequence: TGTGCCACCAGGAGGGGGCCGGACGCTATGAACACTGAAGCTTTCTTT.

This chain joins TRBV4-3 and TRBJ2-6, with TRBD1 as a possible D gene (6 bases). V lost 3 bases, J lost 0 bases, and 21 bases lay in between. Germline V gene data show CDR1 as LGHNA and CDR2 as YSLEER. The length of the CDR3 is 20 residues. CDR3 region: CASSQQQYRVRSSGANVLTF. CDR3 nucleotides: TGCGCCAGCAGCCAGCAGCAATACAGGGTAAGGTCCTCTGGGGCCAACGTCCTGACTTTC.

CDR3 region: CASSIDREGFQPQHF. The DNA of the CDR3 is TGTGCCAGTAGTATAGACAGGGAGGGGTTTCAGCCCCAGCATTTT. The chain combines TRBV19 with TRBJ1-5; D possibly corresponds to TRBD1 (5 bases). Trimming removed 0 bases from V and 6 bases from J, with 12 bases in between. Germline-derived CDR1 and CDR2 are LNHDA and SQIVND (reference sequence). There are 15 residues in the CDR3.

The chain combines TRBV28 with TRBJ2-3; 7 bases align to TRBD1. This CDR3 is 15 amino acids long. V was clipped by 6 bases and J by 0 bases; unmatched bases: 6. Germline CDR1 reads MDHEN; CDR2 reads SYDVKM. The CDR3, as DNA: TGTGCCAGCAGCCAGGACAGGCCTAGCACAGATACGCAGTATTTT. Protein sequence: CASSQDRPSTDTQYF.

The chain couples TRBV30 to TRBJ2-3, with D possibly TRBD1 on 5 matching bases. Looked up from germline, CDR1 is GTSNPN and CDR2 is SVGIG (reference sequence). The CDR3 spans 15 residues. The germline V and J ends were trimmed by 1 base and 2 bases, with 13 bases remaining between them. The CDR3: CAWSGCRVDTDTQYF. CDR3 DNA: TGTGCCTGGAGTGGCTGCAGGGTAGACACAGATACGCAGTATTTT.

V and J are TRBV27 and TRBJ2-1; D could derive from TRBD1 or TRBD2 (5 bases each). CDR3 length: 18 residues. V lost 2 bases to trimming and J lost 4 bases, with 21 bases between them. Germline V gene data show CDR1 as MNHEY and CDR2 as SMNVEV (reference sequence). The CDR3 DNA reads as TGTGCCAGCAGTTTACCCAACTCGAATCGAGAGGGGTACAATGAGCAGTTCTTC. Protein product: CASSLPNSNREGYNEQFF.

The genes are TRBV5-1 and TRBJ2-7, with a weak D call TRBD2 (5 bases). CDR3 length: 15 amino acids. Germline assignment: CDR1 SGHRS and CDR2 YFSETQ. Deletions cut 4 bases from V and 2 bases from J, with 16 bases between. The CDR3 loop reads CASSPGLTGTYEQYF. CDR3 DNA sequence: TGCGCCAGCAGCCCCGGTTTGACGGGAACCTACGAGCAGTACTTC.

This rearrangement joins TRBV4-3 to TRBJ1-1, with D unresolved. CDR3 length equals 15 residues. In germline, CDR1 is LGHNA, CDR2 YSLEER. The germline V and J ends were trimmed by 1 base and 7 bases, with 16 bases remaining between them. The CDR3 DNA reads TGCGCCAGCAGCCAAGGGCAAAATTGGGGTTTTGAAGCTTTCTTT. Translated: CASSQGQNWGFEAFF.

The V and J genes are TRBV2 and TRBJ2-5, with 7 nucleotides matching TRBD1. Germline V lookup: CDR1 SNHLY, CDR2 FYNNEI. The CDR3 consists of 13 residues. V was pared by 8 bases and J by 4 bases, with 7 bases of the junction left unmatched. CDR3 sequence: CASVKGALETQYF. In nucleotides, the CDR3 is TGTGCCAGCGTTAAGGGGGCCTTAGAGACCCAGTACTTC.

The chain has TRBV6-6 and TRBJ1-5, with D possibly being TRBD1 (5 bases). V dropped 0 bases and J dropped 1 base, with 10 bases sitting between them. CDR1 and CDR2 (germline): MNHNY, SVGAGI (reference sequence). CDR3 length equals 16 residues. CDR3 sequence (DNA): TGTGCCAGCAGTTACTCGGGACCCGGGAGCAATCAGCCCCAGCATTTT. It translates to CASSYSGPGSNQPQHF.

The CDR3 nucleotides read TGTGCCAGCAGTGACGGGCCATACAATGAGCAGTTCTTC. This codes for CASSDGPYNEQFF. The V and J genes are TRBV6-4 and TRBJ2-1, with D uncertain. Germline values: CDR1 MRHNA, CDR2 SNTAGT. Trimming cost V 2 bases and J 4 bases, with 6 bases left between them. The CDR3 loop spans 13 amino acids.

The rearrangement uses TRBV27 and TRBJ2-2; perhaps TRBD1 as D (5 bases). Germline CDR1 and CDR2: MNHEY and SMNVEV (reference sequence). This CDR3 region has 20 residues. Trimming left V 3 bases short and J 1 base short, with 24 bases between. This CDR3 reads CASSFVGGHSDGWNTGELFF. Here the CDR3 DNA reads TGTGCCAGCAGTTTTGTAGGCGGACATTCGGACGGTTGGAACACCGGGGAGCTGTTTTTT.

The CDR3 loop is CASSYTLGWDSSYNEQFF. The CDR3 region has the DNA TGTGCCAGCTCCTACACCCTCGGATGGGACAGCTCCTACAATGAGCAGTTCTTC. The chain combines TRBV18 with TRBJ2-1; 7 nucleotides line up with TRBD1. The length of the CDR3 is 18 residues. The ends lost 6 bases at V and 0 bases at J; junction bases unmatched: 14. CDR1 KGHSH and CDR2 LQKENI come from the germline V gene.

The chain couples TRBV6-6 to TRBJ2-7; 8 nucleotides agree with TRBD1. The CDR3 extends over 14 amino acids. Trimming took 6 bases from V and 5 from J; bases not matched to a gene: 9. The germline V gene encodes CDR1 MNHNY and CDR2 SVGAGI (reference sequence). The CDR3 DNA follows: TGTGCCAGCAGAGAAGGACAGGGAGGCGACGAGCAGTACTTC. It specifies CASREGQGGDEQYF.

CDR3: CASSRGRARGENIQYF. Written as DNA, the CDR3 is TGCGCCAGCAGCCGGGGCCGGGCCCGAGGCGAAAACATTCAGTACTTC. V gene TRBV5-1 combines with J gene TRBJ2-4; D may match TRBD1 or TRBD2 (5 bases each). V lost 4 bases to trimming and J lost 5 bases, with 19 bases between them. Germline V CDR1 and CDR2: SGHRS, YFSETQ. There are 16 residues in the CDR3.

J is TRBJ2-1 and V is TRBV29-1; 7 bases are shared with TRBD2. The CDR3 covers 15 residues. CDR1 and CDR2 from the germline V gene are SQVTM and ANQGSEA. The V segment lost 1 base and the J segment 9 bases; nucleotides outside the gene matches: 12. DNA for the CDR3: TGCAGCGTTGAAGGTACTAGCGAAGAGGAATGTGAGCAGTTCTTC. It yields the protein CSVEGTSEEECEQFF.

The J gene is TRBJ1-2, the V gene TRBV6-5; D is unresolved. V was pared by 4 bases and J by 9 bases, with 18 bases between. CDR1 MNHEY and CDR2 SVGAGI come from the germline V gene. The CDR3 extends over 14 amino acids. The CDR3 here is CASSSGPSFGSYTF. The DNA of the CDR3 is TGTGCCAGCAGTTCCGGACCATCATTCGGTAGCTACACCTTC.

The V gene is TRBV11-2, the J gene TRBJ2-3; D is perhaps TRBD1 (7 bases). The CDR3 is made up of 14 amino acids. The V gene's germline CDR1 is SGHAT and CDR2 FQNNGV. V was pared by 5 bases and J by 8 bases, with 17 bases between. CDR3 sequence reads: CASSPGQWGGTQYF. CDR3 bases: TGTGCCAGCAGCCCGGGACAGTGGGGAGGTACGCAGTATTTT.

This rearrangement joins TRBV5-1 to TRBJ2-7; TRBD1 agrees at 9 bases. The junction had 18 bases not matched to a gene; V was cut back by 0 bases and J by 2 bases. From germline, CDR1 is SGHRS and CDR2 YFSETQ. The CDR3 is 20 amino acids. CDR3 sequence: CASSLAPNSNRDRVTYEQYF. The DNA for the CDR3 is TGCGCCAGCAGCTTGGCCCCCAACTCCAACCGGGACAGGGTTACCTACGAGCAGTACTTC.

This clone was observed a single time. The J gene is TRBJ2-5, the V gene TRBV25-1; 12 bases are shared with TRBD2. The V gene's germline CDR1 is MGHDK and CDR2 SYGVNS. The CDR3 loop spans 18 amino acids. Trimming removed 3 bases from V and 0 bases from J; junction bases left unmatched: 8. CDR3 sequence (DNA): TGTGCCAGCAGTGATTCCCTCCTAGCGGGAGGGGACCAAGAGACCCAGTACTTC. It translates to CASSDSLLAGGDQETQYF.

The rearrangement links TRBV15 to TRBJ2-1; D may match TRBD1 or TRBD2 (6 bases each). Germline lookup yields CDR1 LNHNV and CDR2 YYDKDF (reference sequence). Trimming pared 4 bases from V and 8 bases from J, leaving 12 bases between. The CDR3 loop spans 13 amino acids. The CDR3 region has the DNA TGTGCCACCAGCACACTAAGGGGGGATGAGCAGTTCTTC. Amino acid sequence: CATSTLRGDEQFF.

V gene TRBV7-6 combines with J gene TRBJ2-5; 11 bases match TRBD2. The V gene's germline CDR1 is SGHVS and CDR2 FNYEAQ. Trimming took 8 bases from V and 7 from J; bases not matched to a gene: 18. This CDR3 spans 17 amino acids. The CDR3 nucleotides are TGTGCCAGCGAACGACTAGCGGGACTAGCGCACAGAGGGACCCAGTACTTC. As protein: CASERLAGLAHRGTQYF.

This sequence joins TRBV4-3 and TRBJ2-1; D call uncertain. Germline V gives CDR1 LGHNA, CDR2 YSLEER. The CDR3 is made up of 16 amino acids. The V and J ends lost 1 base and 3 bases respectively, with 13 bases between them. CDR3 loop: CASSQGPNLVYNEQFF. In DNA, the CDR3 is TGCGCCAGCAGCCAAGGACCCAACCTAGTCTACAATGAGCAGTTCTTC.

The chain has TRBV11-2 and TRBJ1-1, with TRBD1 matching 7 bases. This CDR3 is 17 amino acids long. Trimming removed 10 bases from V and 1 base from J; junction bases left unmatched: 18. From germline, CDR1 is SGHAT and CDR2 FQNNGV. CDR3 sequence: CAITLGVRGPRNTEAFF. In DNA form, the CDR3 reads TGTGCCATCACCTTAGGAGTAAGGGGGCCGAGGAACACTGAAGCTTTCTTT.

This chain links TRBV30 with TRBJ1-1; no firm D call. Germline assignment: CDR1 GTSNPN and CDR2 SVGIG (reference sequence). This CDR3 is 14 amino acids long. V was trimmed by 0 bases and J by 8 bases, leaving 16 bases between them. CDR3 loop: CAWSVQGSQVEAFF. The CDR3 nucleotides are TGTGCCTGGAGTGTACAAGGTTCCCAGGTAGAAGCTTTCTTT.

The chain recombines TRBV28 with TRBJ2-7; D is possibly TRBD2 (6 bases). Germline V lookup: CDR1 MDHEN, CDR2 SYDVKM. This CDR3 spans 12 amino acids. The V gene lost 2 bases and the J gene lost 10 bases, with 12 bases spanning the gap. The CDR3 DNA follows: TGTGCCAGCAGTTTAGGGGACTCGATACAGTACTTC. It codes for CASSLGDSIQYF.

V usage is TRBV6-5 and J usage is TRBJ1-2; TRBD1 aligns across 9 bases. V trimming: 5 bases; J trimming: 8 bases; junction bases outside the gene matches: 6. CDR1 MNHEY and CDR2 SVGAGI come from the germline V gene. The CDR3 length is 13 residues. CDR3 amino acids: CASSRTGGQGYTF. The CDR3 DNA sequence: TGTGCCAGCAGTCGTACAGGGGGCCAGGGCTACACCTTC.

V gene TRBV19 combines with J gene TRBJ1-5, with 7 bases that match TRBD1. The V gene's germline CDR1 is LNHDA and CDR2 SQIVND (reference sequence). The CDR3 is made up of 17 amino acids. The V and J ends lost 6 bases and 1 base, in that order; junction bases with no gene match: 12. The DNA of the CDR3 is TGTGCCAGTAGGCTGAAGAGAGGGGGCTTCAGCAATCAGCCCCAGCATTTT. Translating gives CASRLKRGGFSNQPQHF.

CDR3 sequence reads: CASSFPGLAGEVDEQFF. The CDR3 region has the DNA TGTGCCAGCAGTTTCCCGGGACTAGCGGGAGAGGTGGATGAGCAGTTCTTC. The rearrangement uses TRBV28 and TRBJ2-1, with 14 positions matching TRBD2. Germline V gives CDR1 MDHEN, CDR2 SYDVKM. CDR3 length: 17 residues. V shed 3 bases, J shed 8 bases, and the junction held 9 bases outside the gene matches.

This chain uses TRBV6-4 with TRBJ2-7; D may be TRBD2 (5 bases). Trimming left V 5 bases short and J 6 bases short, with 14 bases between. The CDR3 spans 13 residues. Germline values: CDR1 MRHNA, CDR2 SNTAGT. The CDR3 here is CASSPDGVGEQYF. The CDR3 DNA is TGTGCCAGCAGTCCGGACGGGGTAGGCGAGCAGTACTTC.